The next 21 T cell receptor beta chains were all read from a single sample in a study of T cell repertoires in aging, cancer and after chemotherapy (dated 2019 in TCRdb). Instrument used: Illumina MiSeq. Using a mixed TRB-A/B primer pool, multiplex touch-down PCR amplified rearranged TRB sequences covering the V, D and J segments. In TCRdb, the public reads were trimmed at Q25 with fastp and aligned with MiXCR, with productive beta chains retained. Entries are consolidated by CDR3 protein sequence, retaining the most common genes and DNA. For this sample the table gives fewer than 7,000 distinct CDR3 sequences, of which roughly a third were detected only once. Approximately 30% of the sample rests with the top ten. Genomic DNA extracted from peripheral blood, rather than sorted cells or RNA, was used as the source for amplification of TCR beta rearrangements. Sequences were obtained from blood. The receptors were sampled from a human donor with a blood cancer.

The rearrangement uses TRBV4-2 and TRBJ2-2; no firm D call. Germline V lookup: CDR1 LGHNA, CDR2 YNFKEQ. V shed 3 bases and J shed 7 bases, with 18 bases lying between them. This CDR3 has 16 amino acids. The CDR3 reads CASSHPSYGRGGELFF. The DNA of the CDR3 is TGTGCCAGCAGCCACCCCTCGTACGGACGAGGCGGGGAGCTGTTTTTT.

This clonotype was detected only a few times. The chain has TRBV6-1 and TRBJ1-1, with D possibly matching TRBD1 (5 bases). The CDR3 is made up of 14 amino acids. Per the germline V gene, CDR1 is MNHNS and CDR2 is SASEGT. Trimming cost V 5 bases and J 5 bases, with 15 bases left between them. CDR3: CASSYGQGGTEAFF. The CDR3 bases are TGTGCCAGCAGTTACGGGCAGGGAGGGACTGAAGCTTTCTTT.

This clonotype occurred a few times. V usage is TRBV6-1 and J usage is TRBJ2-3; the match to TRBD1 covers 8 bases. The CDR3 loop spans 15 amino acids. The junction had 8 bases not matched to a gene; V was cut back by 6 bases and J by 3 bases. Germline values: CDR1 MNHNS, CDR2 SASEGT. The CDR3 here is CASSLRTGRTDTQYF. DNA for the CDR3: TGTGCCAGCAGCTTGCGGACAGGGAGGACAGATACGCAGTATTTT.

The CDR3 reads CSASPFDRGFHEQYF. CDR3 DNA: TGCAGTGCTAGCCCGTTCGATCGGGGGTTCCACGAGCAGTACTTC. The chain carries TRBV20-1 and TRBJ2-7, with a tentative D call TRBD2 (6 bases). Trimming removed 3 bases from V and 5 bases from J, with 20 bases in between. Germline CDR1 is DFQATT and CDR2 is SNEGSKA (reference sequence). The CDR3 runs to 15 residues.

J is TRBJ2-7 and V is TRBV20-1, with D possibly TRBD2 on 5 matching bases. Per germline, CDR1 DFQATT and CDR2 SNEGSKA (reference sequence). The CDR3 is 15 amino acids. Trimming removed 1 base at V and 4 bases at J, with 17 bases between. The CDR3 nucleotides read TGCAGTGCTAGAGCCCTAGGGCCCCGGGATTACGAGCAGTACTTC. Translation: CSARALGPRDYEQYF.

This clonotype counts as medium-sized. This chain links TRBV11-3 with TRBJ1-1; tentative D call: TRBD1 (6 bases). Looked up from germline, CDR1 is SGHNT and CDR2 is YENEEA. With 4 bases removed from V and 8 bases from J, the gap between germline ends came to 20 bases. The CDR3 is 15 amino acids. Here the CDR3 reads CASSSRQAGNREAFF. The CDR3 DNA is TGTGCCAGCAGCTCTCGACAGGCAGGTAATAGAGAAGCTTTCTTT.

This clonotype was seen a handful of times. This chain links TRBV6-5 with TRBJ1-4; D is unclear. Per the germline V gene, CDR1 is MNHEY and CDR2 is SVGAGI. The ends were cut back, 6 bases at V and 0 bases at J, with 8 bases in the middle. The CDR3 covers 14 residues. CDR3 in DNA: TGTGCCAGCAGCCGGATGTCAACTAATGAAAAACTGTTTTTT. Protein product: CASSRMSTNEKLFF.

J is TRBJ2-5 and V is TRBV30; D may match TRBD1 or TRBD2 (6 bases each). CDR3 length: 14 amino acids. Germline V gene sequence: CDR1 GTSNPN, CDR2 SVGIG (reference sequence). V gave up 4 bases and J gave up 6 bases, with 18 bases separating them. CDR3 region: CAWTGAGTEKTQYF. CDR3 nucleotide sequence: TGTGCCTGGACGGGGGCGGGTACGGAAAAGACCCAGTACTTC.

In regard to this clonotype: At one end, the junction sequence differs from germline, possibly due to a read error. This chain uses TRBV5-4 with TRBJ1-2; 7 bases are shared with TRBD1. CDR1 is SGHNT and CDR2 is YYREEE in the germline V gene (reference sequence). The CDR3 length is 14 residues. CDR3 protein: CVSSFRTGRYGYTF. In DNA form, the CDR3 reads TGTGTCAGCAGCTTCAGGACAGGACGCTATGGCTACACCTTC.

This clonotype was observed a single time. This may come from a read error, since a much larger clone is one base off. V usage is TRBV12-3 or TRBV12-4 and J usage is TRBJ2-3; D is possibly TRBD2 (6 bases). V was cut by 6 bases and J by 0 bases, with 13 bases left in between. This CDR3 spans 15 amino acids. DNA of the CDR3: TGTGCCAGCAGCACTGGGGGGTCTAGCACAGATACGCAGTATTTT. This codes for CASSTGGSSTDTQYF.

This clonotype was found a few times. This chain's CDR3 is CASSTGGDYGTDTQYF. The CDR3 coding sequence is TGTGCCAGCTCTACAGGTGGGGACTACGGCACAGATACGCAGTATTTT. This chain joins TRBV18 and TRBJ2-3; 7 nucleotides line up with TRBD2. The CDR3 sequence is 16 residues long. Unmatched junction bases numbered 10, after V lost 6 bases and J lost 1 base. Germline CDR1 KGHSH, CDR2 LQKENI.

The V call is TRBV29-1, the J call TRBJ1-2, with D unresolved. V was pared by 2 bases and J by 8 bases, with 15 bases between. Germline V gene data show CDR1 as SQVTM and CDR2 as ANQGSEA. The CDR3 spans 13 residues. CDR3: CSVERNARGGYTF. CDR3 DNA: TGCAGCGTTGAAAGGAACGCCCGCGGAGGCTACACCTTC.

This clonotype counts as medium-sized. This CDR3 reads CASSDRDANSPLHF. DNA of the CDR3: TGTGCCAGCAGTGACCGGGACGCGAATTCACCCCTCCACTTT. The chain recombines TRBV6-4 with TRBJ1-6; TRBD1 might be the D (5 bases). The CDR3 covers 14 residues. Germline V gives CDR1 MRHNA, CDR2 SNTAGT. The V end lost 2 bases, the J end lost 7 bases, and 9 bases lay between the germline ends.

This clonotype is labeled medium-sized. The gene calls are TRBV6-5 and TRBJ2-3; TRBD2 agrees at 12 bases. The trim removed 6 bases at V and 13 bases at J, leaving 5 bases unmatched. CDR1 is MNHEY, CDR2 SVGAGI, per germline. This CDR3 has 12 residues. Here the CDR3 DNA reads TGTGCCAGCAGAGCGACTAGCGGGAGCGAGTATTTT. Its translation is CASRATSGSEYF.

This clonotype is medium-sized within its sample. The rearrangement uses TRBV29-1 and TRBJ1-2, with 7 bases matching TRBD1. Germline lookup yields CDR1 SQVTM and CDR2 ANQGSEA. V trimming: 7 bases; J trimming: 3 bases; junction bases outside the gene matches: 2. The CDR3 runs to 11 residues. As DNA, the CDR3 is TGCAGCGCTGGGACAGACTATGGCTACACCTTC. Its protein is CSAGTDYGYTF.

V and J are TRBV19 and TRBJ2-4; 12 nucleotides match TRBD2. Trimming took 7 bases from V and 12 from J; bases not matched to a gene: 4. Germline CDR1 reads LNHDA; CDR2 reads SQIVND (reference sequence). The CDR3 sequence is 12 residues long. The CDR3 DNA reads TGTGCCAGTACGGGACTAGCGGGCTCTCAGTACTTC. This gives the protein CASTGLAGSQYF.

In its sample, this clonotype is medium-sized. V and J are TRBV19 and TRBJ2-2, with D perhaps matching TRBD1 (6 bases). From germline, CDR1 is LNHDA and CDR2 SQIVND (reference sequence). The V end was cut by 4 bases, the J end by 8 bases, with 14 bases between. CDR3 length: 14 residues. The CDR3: CASSTSRGGGELFF. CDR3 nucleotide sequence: TGTGCCAGTAGTACCAGCAGGGGCGGGGGGGAGCTGTTTTTT.

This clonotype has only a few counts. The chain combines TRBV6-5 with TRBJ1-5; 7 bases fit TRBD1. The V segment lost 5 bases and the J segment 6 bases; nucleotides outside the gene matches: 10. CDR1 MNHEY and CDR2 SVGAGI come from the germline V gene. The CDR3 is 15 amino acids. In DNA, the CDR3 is TGTGCCAGCAGTCGTCAAACAGGGGAAATTCAGCCCCAGCATTTT. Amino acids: CASSRQTGEIQPQHF.

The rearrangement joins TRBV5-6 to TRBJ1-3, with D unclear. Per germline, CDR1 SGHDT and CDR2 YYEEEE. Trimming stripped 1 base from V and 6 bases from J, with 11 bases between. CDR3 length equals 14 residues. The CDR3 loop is CASSLRENVNTIYF. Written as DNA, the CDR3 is TGTGCCAGCAGCTTGCGGGAAAATGTAAACACCATATATTTT.

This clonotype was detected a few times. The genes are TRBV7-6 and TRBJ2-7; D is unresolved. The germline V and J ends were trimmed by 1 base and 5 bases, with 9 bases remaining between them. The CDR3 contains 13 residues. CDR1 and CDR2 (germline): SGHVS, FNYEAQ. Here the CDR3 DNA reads TGTGCCAGCAGCTTAGGGGCTTTCAACGAGCAGTACTTC. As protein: CASSLGAFNEQYF.

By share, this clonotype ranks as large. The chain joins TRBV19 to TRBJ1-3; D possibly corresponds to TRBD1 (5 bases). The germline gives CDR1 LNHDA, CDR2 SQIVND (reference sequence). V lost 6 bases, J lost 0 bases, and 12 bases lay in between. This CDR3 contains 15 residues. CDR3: CASSDSHFSGNTIYF. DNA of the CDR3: TGTGCCAGTAGCGACAGCCACTTCTCTGGAAACACCATATATTTT. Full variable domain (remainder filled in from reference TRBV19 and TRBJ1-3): DGGITQSPKYLFRKEGQNVTLSCEQNLNHDAMYWYRQDPGQGLRLIYYSQIVNDFQKGDIAEGYSVSREKKESFPLTVTSAQKNPTAFYLCASSDSHFSGNTIYFGEGSWLTVV.